One and the same sample provided the 19 T cell receptor beta chains below, sequenced in a study of lymphopenia after photon versus proton radiotherapy. Assay used: immunoSEQ multiplex PCR; TCRdb lists only in-frame clones, some missing. Of 30,000 or so clones listed, roughly 90% are singletons. Sequencing used peripheral blood, obtained from a patient treated with proton-based radiotherapy. These TCRs come from a woman aged 60-75 years with cholangiocarcinoma. Some clones in this sample may be carry-over from other donors' samples.

The gene calls are TRBV4-1 and TRBJ2-1; D gene ambiguous. Trimming cost V 1 base and J 9 bases, with 13 bases left between them. CDR1 is MGHRA, CDR2 YSYEKL, per germline. CDR3 length: 14 amino acids. The DNA for the CDR3 is TGCGCCAGCAGCCAAGTTTCCGGTTGGAGTGAGCAGTTCTTC. Residues: CASSQVSGWSEQFF.

The rearrangement links TRBV7-8 to TRBJ2-4; D call uncertain. CDR1 and CDR2 (germline): SGHVS, FQNEAQ. The CDR3 has 16 amino acids. Trimming cost V 3 bases and J 0 bases, with 12 bases left between them. CDR3 sequence reads: CASSLSWETAKNIQYF. The CDR3 DNA is TGTGCCAGCAGCTTGAGCTGGGAAACAGCCAAAAACATTCAGTACTTC.

The sample holds one count of this clone. The chain links TRBV6-5 to TRBJ2-1; 12 bases are shared with TRBD2. Germline V gives CDR1 MNHEY, CDR2 SVGAGI. The CDR3 runs 14 residues. J was trimmed by 8 bases and V by 6 bases; bases with no gene match: 5. The chain's CDR3 is CASRQGLAGYEQFF. The CDR3 DNA is TGTGCCAGCAGACAGGGACTAGCGGGCTATGAGCAGTTCTTC.

The rearrangement links TRBV5-1 to TRBJ2-1; 9 nucleotides agree with TRBD2. This CDR3 has 18 amino acids. Germline V gene data show CDR1 as SGHRS and CDR2 as YFSETQ. The V gene end was trimmed by 1 base and the J gene end by 0 bases; junction bases not matched to a gene: 8. DNA of the CDR3: TGCGCCAGCAGCTTGTGGCTAGCGGGATCGGGCTCCTACAATGAGCAGTTCTTC. Amino acids: CASSLWLAGSGSYNEQFF.

This sequence joins TRBV13 and TRBJ2-1, with 10 bases fitting TRBD2. CDR3 length: 16 amino acids. CDR1 and CDR2 (germline): PRHDT, FYEKMQ (reference sequence). V gave up 2 bases and J gave up 2 bases; unmatched junction bases: 3. The CDR3 sequence is CASSLLAGDTYNEQFF. CDR3 in DNA: TGTGCCAGCAGCTTACTAGCGGGAGATACCTACAATGAGCAGTTCTTC.

This clone was observed a handful of times. This chain links TRBV7-9 with TRBJ2-5; D is ambiguous. This CDR3 is 13 amino acids long. The germline CDR1 and CDR2 sequences are SEHNR and FQNEAQ (reference sequence). V lost 5 bases and J 5 bases, leaving 12 bases between the germline ends. CDR3 region: CASSRTPWETQYF. CDR3 DNA sequence: TGTGCCAGCAGCCGTACCCCCTGGGAGACCCAGTACTTC. Full variable domain (outside the CDR3, taken from reference TRBV7-9 and TRBJ2-5): DTGVSQNPRHKITKRGQNVTFRCDPISEHNRLYWYRQTLGQGPEFLTYFQNEAQLEKSRLLSDRFSAERPKGSFSTLEIQRTEQGDSAMYLCASSRTPWETQYFGPGTRLLVL.

V usage is TRBV7-9 and J usage is TRBJ2-7, with D maybe TRBD2 (6 bases). The CDR3 sequence is 12 residues long. Germline values: CDR1 SEHNR, CDR2 FQNEAQ (reference sequence). Between the trimmed V and J ends, which lost 5 bases and 7 bases, there was a span of 12 bases. Written as DNA, the CDR3 is TGTGCCAGCAGCCCCCCTGGGGGGGAGCAGTACTTC. Translation gives CASSPPGGEQYF.

The chain joins TRBV9 to TRBJ2-1; D tentatively reads TRBD1 or TRBD2 (6 bases each). Trimming shortened V by 3 bases and J by 4 bases, and 14 bases separated the two germline ends. Germline V gene lookup returns CDR1 SGDLS and CDR2 YYNGEE. The CDR3 is 15 residues long. CDR3: CASSGVLGGYNEQFF. The CDR3 DNA reads as TGTGCCAGCAGCGGCGTACTAGGGGGGTACAATGAGCAGTTCTTC.

V is TRBV18 and J is TRBJ1-4; weak D call: TRBD1 (6 bases). V was trimmed by 3 bases and J by 15 bases, leaving 14 bases between them. The CDR3 is made up of 12 amino acids. The germline CDR1 and CDR2 sequences are KGHSH and LQKENI. For the CDR3, the DNA is TGTGCCAGCTCACCTTTGACAGGCCAGGTGTTTTTT. Protein: CASSPLTGQVFF.

The chain joins TRBV18 to TRBJ2-5, with a weak D call TRBD1 (5 bases). Germline V gene sequence: CDR1 KGHSH, CDR2 LQKENI. The CDR3 has 15 residues. Trimming removed 1 base from V and 2 bases from J, with 11 bases in between. CDR3 bases: TGTGCCAGCTCACCACAATATAGGGGTCAAGAGACCCAGTACTTC. As protein: CASSPQYRGQETQYF.

This chain joins TRBV5-1 and TRBJ2-1; the D gene is possibly TRBD2 (6 bases). This CDR3 contains 15 residues. Trimming removed 1 base at V and 5 bases at J, with 13 bases between. The germline V gene encodes CDR1 SGHRS and CDR2 YFSETQ. The DNA of the CDR3 is TGCGCCAGCAGCTTGATACTAGCAGAAAACAATGAGCAGTTCTTC. Translation gives CASSLILAENNEQFF.

Comments on this clone: At one boundary the junction diverges from the germline segment, which might be a read error. J is TRBJ2-2 and V is TRBV7-7; D might be TRBD1 (5 bases). This CDR3 region has 17 residues. The germline V gene encodes CDR1 SSHAT and CDR2 FNYEAQ (reference sequence). CDR3 amino acids: CASSARLRQLNTGELFF. CDR3 coding DNA: TGTGCTAGCAGCGCACGCCTGAGACAGCTGAACACCGGGGAGCTGTTTTTT.

This sequence joins TRBV10-2 and TRBJ1-2, with a tentative D call TRBD1 (6 bases). V was clipped by 6 bases and J by 4 bases, with 9 bases between them. Per germline, CDR1 WSHSY and CDR2 SAAADI. CDR3 size: 12 residues. CDR3 nucleotides: TGCGCCAGCAGATGGGACATCTATGGCTACACCTTC. It yields the protein CASRWDIYGYTF.

The chain uses TRBV7-2 and TRBJ2-5; the D is unclear. V gave up 7 bases and J gave up 5 bases, with 8 bases separating them. The CDR3 has 11 amino acids. The germline V gene encodes CDR1 SGHTA and CDR2 FQGNSA. CDR3: CASTGVETQYF. The CDR3, as DNA: TGTGCCAGCACGGGCGTCGAGACCCAGTACTTC.

This clone was counted only a few times. The chain uses TRBV19 and TRBJ2-1; D perhaps matches TRBD2 (6 bases). Trimming stripped 0 bases from V and 6 bases from J, with 12 bases between. Germline V CDR1 and CDR2: LNHDA, SQIVND (reference sequence). This CDR3 is 15 amino acids long. For the CDR3, the DNA is TGTGCCAGTAGTATAGAGGTAGCCGGGGGCAATGAGCAGTTCTTC. Amino acids: CASSIEVAGGNEQFF.

The V call is TRBV18, the J call TRBJ1-6, with D maybe TRBD1 (5 bases). The V and J ends lost 4 bases and 2 bases respectively, with 18 bases between them. The CDR3 is made up of 18 amino acids. Germline-derived CDR1 and CDR2 are KGHSH and LQKENI. CDR3 sequence reads: CASSQTMEGPAYNSPLHF. The CDR3 region has the DNA TGTGCCAGCTCACAAACGATGGAGGGGCCGGCCTATAATTCACCCCTCCACTTT.

J is TRBJ2-2 and V is TRBV7-2; D might be TRBD1 or TRBD2, each matching 6 bases. The germline gives CDR1 SGHTA, CDR2 FQGNSA. CDR3 length equals 15 residues. V lost 7 bases, J lost 6 bases, and 18 bases lay in between. For the CDR3, the DNA is TGTGCCAGCAACCTACAGGGAGGTCGGGCCGGGGAGCTGTTTTTT. This encodes CASNLQGGRAGELFF.

This chain connects TRBV5-5 to TRBJ2-1; 12 bases match TRBD2. Per germline, CDR1 SGHKS and CDR2 YYEKEE (reference sequence). After removal of 1 base from V and 6 bases from J, the junction contained 5 bases not matched to a gene. The CDR3 extends over 16 amino acids. CDR3 coding DNA: TGTGCCAGCAGCTTGTTTGCTAGCGGGGGGGCCAATGAGCAGTTCTTC. Amino acid sequence: CASSLFASGGANEQFF.

The gene calls are TRBV18 and TRBJ2-1; 11 nucleotides agree with TRBD2. The CDR3 consists of 17 residues. J lost 4 bases, V lost 2 bases, and 7 bases had no gene match. The germline CDR1 and CDR2 sequences are KGHSH and LQKENI. This chain's CDR3 is CASSPTTSGDTYNEQFF. In nucleotides, the CDR3 is TGTGCCAGCTCACCAACGACTAGCGGGGACACTTACAATGAGCAGTTCTTC.